This T cell receptor beta chain was identified in a study of cytomegalovirus exposure and HLA in healthy donors. Study-level information: Researchers previously reported finding 90 million to 130 million unique TCR beta sequences from about 179 million T cells. Study-wide findings and caveats: Donors were assumed by presence/absence analyses to have roughly uniform sequencing depth. A further, later analysis showed that HLA-associated TCR beta chains (compared with equally common others) were more clonally expanded. Rates of TCR association differed by HLA locus in a later analysis, with DRB1 highest and HLA-C lowest.

The germline V and J ends were trimmed by 6 bases and 8 bases, with 16 bases remaining between them. The germline gives CDR1 ENHRY, CDR2 SYGVKD. The CDR3 contains 13 residues. In the PCR, 60 Vbeta and 13 Jbeta primers were used. TCRdb keeps only in-frame clones here, not all; method: immunoSEQ multiplex PCR. Among approximately 81,000 clones listed, over 65% were seen once. Details on this clone: The antigen is undetermined.

This TCR was sampled from a man aged 40-55 years in good health and CMV-seropositive. V gene TRBV10-3 combines with J gene TRBJ1-2; TRBD1 is a possible D gene (5 bases). The specimen was PBMCs. DNA of the CDR3: TGTGCCATCAGCCGACGGGGGATTACAGGCTACACCTTC. Its protein product is CAISRRGITGYTF.